What follows are 3 T cell receptor beta chains derived from one specimen sequenced in a study of blood T cell repertoires in COVID-19. Clones were sequenced by immunoSEQ multiplex PCR, and TCRdb holds only the in-frame ones, with some missing. The sample comprises some 130,000 clones, roughly four fifths of which are singletons, and about 18% rests with the top ten. Sequencing was done on a sample of PBMCs or T cells enriched from blood (not recorded which). Receptor source: a man aged 25 to 40 who had recovered from COVID-19.

The CDR3 coding sequence is TGTGCCAGTAGTCCAGGGATTCTACAGGGCTACACCTTC. It yields the protein CASSPGILQGYTF. The chain recombines TRBV19 with TRBJ1-2; possibly TRBD1 for D (5 bases). CDR1 is LNHDA, CDR2 SQIVND, per germline (reference sequence). The V end lost 5 bases, the J end lost 8 bases, and 15 bases lay between the germline ends. This CDR3 region has 13 residues.

This chain connects TRBV11-2 to TRBJ1-2; 8 bases are a match to TRBD1. Trimming at V came to 5 bases and at J to 3 bases, leaving 11 bases not matched to a gene. The CDR3 runs 16 residues. Germline V gene lookup returns CDR1 SGHAT and CDR2 FQNNGV. The chain's CDR3 is CASSLGTGRMDYGYTF. CDR3 DNA: TGTGCCAGCAGCCTCGGGACAGGACGAATGGACTATGGCTACACCTTC.

The genes are TRBV11-2 and TRBJ1-2; no definite D call. The CDR3 runs to 14 residues. The germline CDR1 and CDR2 sequences are SGHAT and FQNNGV. Trimming stripped 3 bases from V and 1 base from J, with 9 bases between. CDR3 DNA: TGTGCCAGCAGCTTCGGGGTCAATAACTATGGCTACACCTTC. Translated: CASSFGVNNYGYTF.